The next 9 T cell receptor beta chains were all read from a single sample in a study of blood T cell repertoires in COVID-19 (TCRdb year 2020). Receptor amplification or capture employed the immunoSEQ multiplex PCR assay. TCRdb holds this immuneACCESS table with in-frame rearrangements only. Some clones are missing; in checked studies, unresolved V genes explain under half, and the rest has no known cause. The sample table lists just over 300,000 clones, about 91% of them with a count of one. Jointly, the top ten make up approximately 9.8% of the sample. The specimen was PBMCs or T cells enriched from blood (not recorded which). These receptors all come from a woman between 35 and 50 years old who had recovered from COVID-19.

The chain links TRBV7-9 to TRBJ1-2; D is unclear. The length of the CDR3 is 15 residues. The V gene lost 1 base and the J gene lost 1 base, with 10 bases spanning the gap. Germline CDR1 SEHNR, CDR2 FQNEAQ (reference sequence). CDR3 protein: CASSLGYGLNYGYTF. The CDR3 bases are TGTGCCAGCAGCTTAGGGTACGGACTTAACTATGGCTACACCTTC.

The chain carries TRBV5-1 and TRBJ1-6; possibly TRBD1 for D (6 bases). Germline V gene data show CDR1 as SGHRS and CDR2 as YFSETQ. The CDR3 spans 13 residues. Trimming removed 0 bases at V and 9 bases at J, with 7 bases between. Here the CDR3 DNA reads TGCGCCAGCAGCTTGGTAGGGGGTTCACCCCTCCACTTT. This codes for CASSLVGGSPLHF.

V and J are TRBV3-1 (or the pseudogene TRBV3-2) and TRBJ2-7, with unresolved D. The CDR3 totals 13 residues. The ends were cut back, 2 bases at V and 2 bases at J, with 7 bases in the middle. CDR1 is LGHDT, CDR2 YNNKEL, per germline (reference sequence). CDR3 amino acids: CASSQNSAYEQYF. As DNA, the CDR3 is TGTGCCAGCAGCCAAAATTCAGCCTACGAGCAGTACTTC.

V is TRBV7-6 and J is TRBJ2-7, with a possible D match to TRBD2 (5 bases). The CDR3 sequence is 14 residues long. The germline CDR1 and CDR2 sequences are SGHVS and FNYEAQ. Trimming cost V 3 bases and J 2 bases, with 11 bases left between them. DNA of the CDR3: TGTGCCAGCAGCTTGGAGCGGCCTCCCTACGAGCAGTACTTC. It encodes CASSLERPPYEQYF.

This chain links TRBV29-1 with TRBJ2-5; 7 bases are shared with TRBD1. This CDR3 contains 16 residues. Germline trimming cut 4 bases from V and 0 bases from J; bases unmatched to any gene: 11. CDR1 and CDR2 from the germline V gene are SQVTM and ANQGSEA. The CDR3, as DNA: TGCAGCGTTGCGTCTGGGACAGCTTCGGACCAAGAGACCCAGTACTTC. This gives the protein CSVASGTASDQETQYF. Variable domain in full (rest from reference TRBV29-1 and TRBJ2-5): SAVISQKPSRDICQRGTSLTIQCQVDSQVTMMFWYRQQPGQSLTLIATANQGSEATYESGFVIDKFPISRPNLTFSTLTVSNMSPEDSSIYLCSVASGTASDQETQYFGPGTRLLVL.

The V call is TRBV3-1 (or the pseudogene TRBV3-2), the J call TRBJ2-7; 7 bases are shared with TRBD1. The CDR3 extends over 15 amino acids. Germline trimming cut 1 base from V and 5 bases from J; bases unmatched to any gene: 8. Germline lookup yields CDR1 LGHDT and CDR2 YNNKEL (reference sequence). CDR3 residues: CASSQGTGVRNEQYF. CDR3 bases: TGTGCCAGCAGCCAAGGAACAGGGGTGAGGAACGAGCAGTACTTC.

V usage is TRBV7-3 and J usage is TRBJ1-1; 7 bases agree with TRBD1. The CDR3 is 12 amino acids. CDR1 and CDR2 from the germline V gene are SGHTA and FQGTGA. V lost 4 bases to trimming and J lost 8 bases; unmatched junction nucleotides: 4. This chain's CDR3 is CASSSGTAEAFF. CDR3 coding DNA: TGTGCCAGCAGCTCCGGGACAGCCGAAGCTTTCTTT.

V is TRBV6-5 and J is TRBJ2-2; D uncertain. Looked up from germline, CDR1 is MNHEY and CDR2 is SVGAGI. Trimming removed 4 bases at V and 1 base at J, with 7 bases between. The CDR3 runs to 14 residues. As DNA, the CDR3 is TGTGCCAGCAGTTTCCATTGGAACACCGGGGAGCTGTTTTTT. Translated, it gives CASSFHWNTGELFF.

The V gene is TRBV5-8, the J gene TRBJ2-5, with 10 bases identical to TRBD1. Per the germline V gene, CDR1 is SGHTS and CDR2 is YDEGEE. After removal of 4 bases from V and 5 bases from J, the junction contained 5 bases not matched to a gene. The CDR3 covers 14 residues. The CDR3, as DNA: TGTGCCAGCAGCGCGGGGACAGGGGTCGAGACCCAGTACTTC. As protein: CASSAGTGVETQYF. Together with reference TRBV5-8 and TRBJ2-5, the CDR3 gives the full variable domain: EAGVTQSPTHLIKTRGQQATLRCSPISGHTSVYWYQQALGLGLQFLLWYDEGEERNRGNFPPRFSGRQFPNYSSELNVNALELEDSALYLCASSAGTGVETQYFGPGTRLLVL.